The 2 T cell receptor beta chains given below trace back to one sample, sequenced in a study of shared clonotypes between healthy human individuals. Libraries were prepared by immunoSEQ multiplex PCR; TCRdb keeps only in-frame clonotypes and omits some of them. The sample lists 2 million to 2.5 million clones; approximately 95% were seen once. Sequenced: naive CD4+ T cells from PBMCs. The subset was: CD45RA+ positively selected. The receptors stem from a man in his late teens or twenties in good health. Some clones in this sample may be carry-over from other donors' samples.

On this clone itself: The sample has other DNA sequences that encode this CDR3 too. This rearrangement joins TRBV10-3 to TRBJ2-3, with TRBD1 matching 8 bases. Germline assignment: CDR1 ENHRY and CDR2 SYGVKD. This CDR3 region has 15 residues. The V gene end was trimmed by 2 bases and the J gene end by 3 bases; junction bases not matched to a gene: 4. The CDR3 spells CAISERTGGTDTQYF. CDR3 in DNA: TGTGCCATCAGTGAGCGAACAGGGGGTACAGATACGCAGTATTTT.

This chain connects TRBV4-1 to TRBJ2-7; no clear D gene. The length of the CDR3 is 15 residues. V dropped 3 bases and J dropped 2 bases, with 14 bases sitting between them. The germline V gene encodes CDR1 MGHRA and CDR2 YSYEKL. This chain's CDR3 is CASSHGYMGTYEQYF. The CDR3 DNA reads TGCGCCAGCAGCCACGGGTATATGGGAACCTACGAGCAGTACTTC.